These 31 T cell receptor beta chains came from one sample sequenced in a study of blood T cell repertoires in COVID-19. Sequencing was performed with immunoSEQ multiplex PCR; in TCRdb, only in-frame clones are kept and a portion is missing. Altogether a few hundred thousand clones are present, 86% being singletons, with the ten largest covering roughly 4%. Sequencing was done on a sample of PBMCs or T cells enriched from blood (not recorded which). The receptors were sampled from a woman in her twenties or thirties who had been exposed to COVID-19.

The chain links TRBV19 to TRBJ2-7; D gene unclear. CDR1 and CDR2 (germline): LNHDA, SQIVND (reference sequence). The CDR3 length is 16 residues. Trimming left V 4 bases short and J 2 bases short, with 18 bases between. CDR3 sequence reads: CASSTLSAVGPYEQYF. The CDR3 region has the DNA TGTGCCAGTAGTACCCTCTCGGCGGTCGGTCCCTACGAGCAGTACTTC.

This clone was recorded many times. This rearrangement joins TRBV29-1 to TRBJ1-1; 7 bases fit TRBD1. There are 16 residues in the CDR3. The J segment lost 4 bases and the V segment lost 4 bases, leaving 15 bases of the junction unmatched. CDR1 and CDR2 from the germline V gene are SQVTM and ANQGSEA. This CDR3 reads CSVAGQSAQGVTEAFF. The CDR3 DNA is TGCAGCGTTGCGGGCCAAAGTGCGCAGGGGGTCACTGAAGCTTTCTTT.

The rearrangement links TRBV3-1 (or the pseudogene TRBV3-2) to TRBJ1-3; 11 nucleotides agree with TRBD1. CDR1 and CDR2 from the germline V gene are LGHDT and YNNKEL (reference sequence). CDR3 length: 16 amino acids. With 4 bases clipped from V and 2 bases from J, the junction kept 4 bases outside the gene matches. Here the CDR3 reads CASSRGTGGAGNTIYF. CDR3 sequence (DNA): TGTGCCAGCAGCCGGGGGACAGGGGGGGCTGGAAACACCATATATTTT.

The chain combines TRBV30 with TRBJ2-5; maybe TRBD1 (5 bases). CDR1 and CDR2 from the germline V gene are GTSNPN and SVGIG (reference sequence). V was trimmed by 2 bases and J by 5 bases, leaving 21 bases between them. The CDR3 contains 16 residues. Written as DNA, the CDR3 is TGTGCCTGGAGTTTAGATCCCAGGGTCTCCCGGGAGACCCAGTACTTC. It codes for CAWSLDPRVSRETQYF.

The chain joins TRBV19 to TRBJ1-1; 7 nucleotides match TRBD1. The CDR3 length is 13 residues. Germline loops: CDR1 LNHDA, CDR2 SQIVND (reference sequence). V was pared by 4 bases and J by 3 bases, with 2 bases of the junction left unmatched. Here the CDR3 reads CASSKGAHTEAFF. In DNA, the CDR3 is TGTGCCAGTAGTAAGGGGGCGCACACTGAAGCTTTCTTT.

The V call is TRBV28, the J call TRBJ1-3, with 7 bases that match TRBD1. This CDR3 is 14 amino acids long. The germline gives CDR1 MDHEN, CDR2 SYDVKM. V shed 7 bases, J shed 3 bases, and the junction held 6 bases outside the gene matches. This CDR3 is CASMAGGGGNTIYF. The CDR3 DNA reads TGTGCCAGCATGGCAGGGGGTGGTGGAAACACCATATATTTT. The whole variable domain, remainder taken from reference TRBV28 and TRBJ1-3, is DVKVTQSSRYLVKRTGEKVFLECVQDMDHENMFWYRQDPGLGLRLIYFSYDVKMKEKGDIPEGYSVSREKKERFSLILESASTNQTSMYLCASMAGGGGNTIYFGEGSWLTVV.

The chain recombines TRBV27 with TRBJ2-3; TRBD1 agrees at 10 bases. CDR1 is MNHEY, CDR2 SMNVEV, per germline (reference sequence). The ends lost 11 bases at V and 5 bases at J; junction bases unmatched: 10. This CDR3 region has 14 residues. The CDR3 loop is CASRGGQGIDTQYF. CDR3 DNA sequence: TGTGCCTCCAGGGGGGGACAGGGGATAGATACGCAGTATTTT.

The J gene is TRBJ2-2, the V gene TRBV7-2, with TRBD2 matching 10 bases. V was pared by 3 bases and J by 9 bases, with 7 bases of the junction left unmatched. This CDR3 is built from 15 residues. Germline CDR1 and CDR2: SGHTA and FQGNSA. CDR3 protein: CASSFPSGGARELFF. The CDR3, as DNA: TGTGCCAGCAGCTTTCCCAGCGGGGGGGCCCGGGAGCTGTTTTTT.

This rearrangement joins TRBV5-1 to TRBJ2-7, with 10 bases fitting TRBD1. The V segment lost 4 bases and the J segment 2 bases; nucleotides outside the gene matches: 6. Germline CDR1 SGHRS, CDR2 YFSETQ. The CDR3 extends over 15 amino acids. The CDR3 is CASSETGTGAYEQYF. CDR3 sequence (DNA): TGCGCCAGCAGCGAAACCGGGACAGGGGCCTACGAGCAGTACTTC.

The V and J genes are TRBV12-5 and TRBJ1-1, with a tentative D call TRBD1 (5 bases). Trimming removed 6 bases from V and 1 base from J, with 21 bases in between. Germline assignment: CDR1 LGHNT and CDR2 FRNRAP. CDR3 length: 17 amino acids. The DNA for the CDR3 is TGTGCTAGTGGCCAGACAGCGACCTTCCTTTCGAACACTGAAGCTTTCTTT. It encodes CASGQTATFLSNTEAFF.

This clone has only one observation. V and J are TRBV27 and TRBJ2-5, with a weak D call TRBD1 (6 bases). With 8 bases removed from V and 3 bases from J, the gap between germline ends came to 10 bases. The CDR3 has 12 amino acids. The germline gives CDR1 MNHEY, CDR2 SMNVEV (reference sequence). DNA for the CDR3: TGTGCCAGCTGGGACAATAAAGAGACCCAGTACTTC. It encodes CASWDNKETQYF.

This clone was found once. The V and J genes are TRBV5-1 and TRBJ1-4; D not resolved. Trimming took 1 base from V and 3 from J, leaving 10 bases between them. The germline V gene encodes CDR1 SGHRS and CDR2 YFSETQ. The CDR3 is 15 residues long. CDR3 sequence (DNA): TGCGCCAGCAGCTTGTCTCGGGGTCCTAATGAAAAACTGTTTTTT. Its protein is CASSLSRGPNEKLFF.

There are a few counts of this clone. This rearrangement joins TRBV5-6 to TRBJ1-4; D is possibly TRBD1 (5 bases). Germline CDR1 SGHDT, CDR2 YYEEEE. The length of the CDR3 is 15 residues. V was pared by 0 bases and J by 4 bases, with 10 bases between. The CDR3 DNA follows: TGTGCCAGCAGCTTGGCGGGGGTCTTTAATGAAAAACTGTTTTTT. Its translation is CASSLAGVFNEKLFF. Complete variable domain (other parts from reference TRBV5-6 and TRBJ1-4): DAGVTQSPTHLIKTRGQQVTLRCSPKSGHDTVSWYQQALGQGPQFIFQYYEEEERQRGNFPDRFSGHQFPNYSSELNVNALLLGDSALYLCASSLAGVFNEKLFFGSGTQLSVL.

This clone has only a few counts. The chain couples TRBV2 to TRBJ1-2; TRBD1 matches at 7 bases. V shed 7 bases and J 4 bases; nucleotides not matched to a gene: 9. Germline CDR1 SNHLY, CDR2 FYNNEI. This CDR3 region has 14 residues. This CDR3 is CASTGDSPIYGYTF. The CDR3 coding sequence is TGTGCCAGCACTGGGGACAGCCCCATCTATGGCTACACCTTC. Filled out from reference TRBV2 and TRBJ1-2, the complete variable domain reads EPEVTQTPSHQVTQMGQEVILRCVPISNHLYFYWYRQILGQKVEFLVSFYNNEISEKSEIFDDQFSVERPDGSNFTLKIRSTKLEDSAMYFCASTGDSPIYGYTFGSGTRLTVV.

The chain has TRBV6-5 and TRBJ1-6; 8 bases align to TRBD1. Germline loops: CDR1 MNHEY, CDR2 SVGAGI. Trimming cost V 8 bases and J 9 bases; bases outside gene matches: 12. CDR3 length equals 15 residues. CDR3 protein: CASGRDRQGGSPLHF. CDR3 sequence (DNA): TGTGCCAGCGGCAGGGACAGGCAGGGTGGTTCACCCCTCCACTTT.

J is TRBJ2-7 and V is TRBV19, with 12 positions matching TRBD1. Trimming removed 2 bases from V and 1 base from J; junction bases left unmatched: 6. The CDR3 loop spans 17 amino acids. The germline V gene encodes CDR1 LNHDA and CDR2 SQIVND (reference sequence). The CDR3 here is CASSIQGGQGASYEQYF. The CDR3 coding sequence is TGTGCCAGTAGTATACAAGGGGGACAGGGGGCTTCCTACGAGCAGTACTTC.

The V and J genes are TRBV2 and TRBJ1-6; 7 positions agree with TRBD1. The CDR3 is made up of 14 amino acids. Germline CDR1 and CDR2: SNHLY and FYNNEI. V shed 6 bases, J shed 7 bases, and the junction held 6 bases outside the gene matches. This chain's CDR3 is CASRVIQGNSPLHF. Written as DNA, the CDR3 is TGTGCCAGCAGGGTTATACAGGGGAATTCACCCCTCCACTTT.

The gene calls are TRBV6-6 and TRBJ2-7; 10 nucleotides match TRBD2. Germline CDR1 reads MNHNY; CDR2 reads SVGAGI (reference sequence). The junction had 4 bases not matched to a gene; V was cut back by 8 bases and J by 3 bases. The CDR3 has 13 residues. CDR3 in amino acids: CASGLAGVYEQYF. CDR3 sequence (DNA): TGTGCCAGCGGGCTAGCGGGGGTCTACGAGCAGTACTTC.

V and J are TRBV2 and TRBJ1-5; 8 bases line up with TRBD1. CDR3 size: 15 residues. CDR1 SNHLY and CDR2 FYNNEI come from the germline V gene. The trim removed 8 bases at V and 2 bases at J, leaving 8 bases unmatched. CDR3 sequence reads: CASSQQGVGNQPQHF. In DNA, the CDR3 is TGTGCCAGCTCGCAACAGGGGGTTGGCAATCAGCCCCAGCATTTT.

The CDR3, as DNA: TGTGCCTGGAGTCCGTGGGGGGTGTGGGATGGCTACACCTTC. Translation: CAWSPWGVWDGYTF. The chain carries TRBV30 and TRBJ1-2; possible D gene TRBD1, 5 bases. Germline V gene data show CDR1 as GTSNPN and CDR2 as SVGIG (reference sequence). V lost 2 bases and J lost 6, with 16 bases in between. This CDR3 has 14 residues.

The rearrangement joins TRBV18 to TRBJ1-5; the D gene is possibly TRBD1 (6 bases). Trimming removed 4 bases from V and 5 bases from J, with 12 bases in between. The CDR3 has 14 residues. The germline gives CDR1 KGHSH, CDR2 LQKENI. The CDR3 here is CASSQGDADQPQHF. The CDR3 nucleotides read TGTGCCAGCTCACAGGGGGACGCGGATCAGCCCCAGCATTTT. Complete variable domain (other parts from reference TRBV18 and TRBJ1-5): NAGVMQNPRHLVRRRGQEARLRCSPMKGHSHVYWYRQLPEEGLKFMVYLQKENIIDESGMPKERFSAEFPKEGPSILRIQQVVRGDSAAYFCASSQGDADQPQHFGDGTRLSIL.

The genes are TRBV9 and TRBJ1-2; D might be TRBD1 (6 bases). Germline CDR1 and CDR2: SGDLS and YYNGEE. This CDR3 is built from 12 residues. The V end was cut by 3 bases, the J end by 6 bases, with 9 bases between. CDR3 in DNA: TGTGCCAGCAGCGGAAACAGGGATGGCTACACCTTC. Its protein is CASSGNRDGYTF.

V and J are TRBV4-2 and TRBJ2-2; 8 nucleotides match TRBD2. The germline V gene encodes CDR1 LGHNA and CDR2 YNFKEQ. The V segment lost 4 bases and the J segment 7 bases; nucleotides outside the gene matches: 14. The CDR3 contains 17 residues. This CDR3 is CASSRIARGGLIGELFF. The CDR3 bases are TGTGCCAGCAGCCGAATCGCACGGGGGGGCCTGATCGGGGAGCTGTTTTTT.

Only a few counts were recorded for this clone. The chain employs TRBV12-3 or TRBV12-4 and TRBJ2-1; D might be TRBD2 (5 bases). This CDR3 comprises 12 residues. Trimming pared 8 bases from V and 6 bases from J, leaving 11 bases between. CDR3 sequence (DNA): TGTGCCAGCGGATACGGGGTCAATGAGCAGTTCTTC. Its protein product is CASGYGVNEQFF.

As DNA, the CDR3 is TGTGCCAGCAGCACCAAACAGATTAACACAGATACGCAGTATTTT. This codes for CASSTKQINTDTQYF. V usage is TRBV7-9 and J usage is TRBJ2-3; D is unclear. Germline loops: CDR1 SEHNR, CDR2 FQNEAQ (reference sequence). The V gene lost 5 bases and the J gene lost 2 bases, with 14 bases spanning the gap. This CDR3 is built from 15 residues.

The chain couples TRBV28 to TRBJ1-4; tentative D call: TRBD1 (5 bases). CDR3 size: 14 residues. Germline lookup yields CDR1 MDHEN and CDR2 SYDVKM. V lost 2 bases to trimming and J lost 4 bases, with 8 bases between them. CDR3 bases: TGTGCCAGCAGTTTACGGGGGAATAATGAAAAACTGTTTTTT. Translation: CASSLRGNNEKLFF.

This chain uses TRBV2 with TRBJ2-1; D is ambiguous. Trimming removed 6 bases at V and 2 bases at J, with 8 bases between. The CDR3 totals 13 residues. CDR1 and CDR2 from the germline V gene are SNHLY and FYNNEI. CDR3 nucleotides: TGTGCCAGCAGAAACAACCCCTACAATGAGCAGTTCTTC. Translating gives CASRNNPYNEQFF.

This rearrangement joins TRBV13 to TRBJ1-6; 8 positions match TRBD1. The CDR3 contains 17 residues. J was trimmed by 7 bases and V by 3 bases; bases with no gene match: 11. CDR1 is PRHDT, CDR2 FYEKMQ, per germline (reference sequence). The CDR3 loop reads CASSFPSRDRLNSPLHF. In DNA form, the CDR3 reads TGTGCCAGCAGCTTTCCCTCCCGGGACAGGTTGAATTCACCCCTCCACTTT.

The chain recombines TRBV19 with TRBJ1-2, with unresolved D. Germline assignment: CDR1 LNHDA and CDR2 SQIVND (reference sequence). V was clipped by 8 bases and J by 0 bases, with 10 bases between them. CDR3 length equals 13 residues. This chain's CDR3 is CASQDSPNYGYTF. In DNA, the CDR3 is TGTGCCAGTCAGGACTCCCCTAACTATGGCTACACCTTC.

Here the CDR3 DNA reads TGTGCCAGCAGCGTAGGAGGCCCCCAAGAGACCCAGTACTTC. It encodes CASSVGGPQETQYF. The chain employs TRBV9 and TRBJ2-5; D unclear. CDR3 size: 14 residues. The germline V and J ends were trimmed by 0 bases and 1 base, with 7 bases remaining between them. Germline values: CDR1 SGDLS, CDR2 YYNGEE. The full variable domain, completed using reference TRBV9 and TRBJ2-5, is DSGVTQTPKHLITATGQRVTLRCSPRSGDLSVYWYQQSLDQGLQFLIQYYNGEERAKGNILERFSAQQFPDLHSELNLSSLELGDSALYFCASSVGGPQETQYFGPGTRLLVL.

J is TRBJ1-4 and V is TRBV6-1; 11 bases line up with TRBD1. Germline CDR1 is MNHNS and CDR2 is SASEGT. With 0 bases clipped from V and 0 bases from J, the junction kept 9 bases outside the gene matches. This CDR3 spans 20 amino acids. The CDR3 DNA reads TGTGCCAGCAGTGAAGCGCTTTTTGGACAGGGGGCCACAACTAATGAAAAACTGTTTTTT. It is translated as CASSEALFGQGATTNEKLFF.